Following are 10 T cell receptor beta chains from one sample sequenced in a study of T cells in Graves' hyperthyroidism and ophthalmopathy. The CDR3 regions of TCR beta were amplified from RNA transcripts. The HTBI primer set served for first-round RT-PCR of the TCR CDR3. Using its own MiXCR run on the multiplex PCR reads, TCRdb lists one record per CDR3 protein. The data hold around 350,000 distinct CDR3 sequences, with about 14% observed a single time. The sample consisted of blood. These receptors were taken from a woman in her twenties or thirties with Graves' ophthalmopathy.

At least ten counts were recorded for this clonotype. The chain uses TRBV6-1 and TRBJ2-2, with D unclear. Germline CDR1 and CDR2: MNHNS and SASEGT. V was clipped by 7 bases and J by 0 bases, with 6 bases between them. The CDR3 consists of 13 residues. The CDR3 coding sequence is TGTGCCAGCACCGAACCGAACACCGGGGAGCTGTTTTTT. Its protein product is CASTEPNTGELFF.

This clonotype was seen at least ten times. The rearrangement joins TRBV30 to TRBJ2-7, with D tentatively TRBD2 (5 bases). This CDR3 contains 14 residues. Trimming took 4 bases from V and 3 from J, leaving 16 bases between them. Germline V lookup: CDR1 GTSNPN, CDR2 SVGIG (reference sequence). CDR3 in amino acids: CAWNPRQAGYEQYF. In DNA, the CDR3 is TGTGCCTGGAACCCCCGGCAGGCGGGCTACGAGCAGTACTTC.

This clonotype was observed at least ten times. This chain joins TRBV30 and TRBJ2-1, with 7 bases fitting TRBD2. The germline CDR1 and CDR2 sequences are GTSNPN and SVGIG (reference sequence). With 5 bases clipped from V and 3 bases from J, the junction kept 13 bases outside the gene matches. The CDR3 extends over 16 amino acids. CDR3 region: CAWEAEGGYSYNEQFF. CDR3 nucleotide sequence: TGTGCCTGGGAGGCCGAGGGAGGGTATAGCTACAATGAGCAGTTCTTC. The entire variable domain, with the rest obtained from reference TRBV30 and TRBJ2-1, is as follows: SQTIHQWPATLVQPVGSPLSLECTVEGTSNPNLYWYRQAAGRGLQLLFYSVGIGQISSEVPQNLSASRPQDRQFILSSKKLLLSDSGFYLCAWEAEGGYSYNEQFFGPGTRLTVL.

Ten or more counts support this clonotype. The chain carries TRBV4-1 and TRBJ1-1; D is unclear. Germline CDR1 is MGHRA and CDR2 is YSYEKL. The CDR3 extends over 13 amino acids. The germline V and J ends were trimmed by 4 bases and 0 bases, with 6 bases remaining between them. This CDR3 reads CASSPPMNTEAFF. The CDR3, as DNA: TGCGCCAGCAGCCCCCCCATGAACACTGAAGCTTTCTTT.

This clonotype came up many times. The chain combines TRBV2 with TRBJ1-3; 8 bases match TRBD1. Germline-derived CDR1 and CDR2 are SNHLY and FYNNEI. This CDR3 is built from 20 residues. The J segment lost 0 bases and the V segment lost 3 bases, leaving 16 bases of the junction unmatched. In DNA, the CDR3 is TGTGCCAGCAGTGATGGGGACAGGCTAACCGTCGCAAACTCTGGAAACACCATATATTTT. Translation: CASSDGDRLTVANSGNTIYF.

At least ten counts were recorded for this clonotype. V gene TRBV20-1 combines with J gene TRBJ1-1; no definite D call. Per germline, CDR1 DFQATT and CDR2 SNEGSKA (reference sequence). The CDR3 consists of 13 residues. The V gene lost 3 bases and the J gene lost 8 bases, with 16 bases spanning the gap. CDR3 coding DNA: TGCAGTGCTAGCCAGGTTGAGGGTTACGAAGCTTTCTTT. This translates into CSASQVEGYEAFF.

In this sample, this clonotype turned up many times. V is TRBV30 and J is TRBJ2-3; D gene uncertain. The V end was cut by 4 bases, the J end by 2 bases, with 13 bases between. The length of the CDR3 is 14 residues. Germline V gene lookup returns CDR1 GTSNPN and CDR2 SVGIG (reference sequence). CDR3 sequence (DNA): TGTGCCTGGAAAGTTTTTGACTTCACAGATACGCAGTATTTT. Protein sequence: CAWKVFDFTDTQYF.

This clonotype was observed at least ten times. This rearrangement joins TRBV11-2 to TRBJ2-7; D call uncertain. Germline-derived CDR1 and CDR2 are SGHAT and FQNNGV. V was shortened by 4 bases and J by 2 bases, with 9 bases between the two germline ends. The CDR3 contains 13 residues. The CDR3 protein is CASSYPATYEQYF. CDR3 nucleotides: TGTGCCAGCAGCTATCCAGCGACCTACGAGCAGTACTTC.

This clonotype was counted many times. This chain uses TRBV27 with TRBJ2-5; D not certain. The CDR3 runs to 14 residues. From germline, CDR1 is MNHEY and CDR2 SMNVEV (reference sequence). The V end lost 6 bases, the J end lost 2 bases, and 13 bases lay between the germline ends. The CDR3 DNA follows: TGTGCCAGCAGCTTGTTGGGCAGACAAGAGACCCAGTACTTC. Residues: CASSLLGRQETQYF.

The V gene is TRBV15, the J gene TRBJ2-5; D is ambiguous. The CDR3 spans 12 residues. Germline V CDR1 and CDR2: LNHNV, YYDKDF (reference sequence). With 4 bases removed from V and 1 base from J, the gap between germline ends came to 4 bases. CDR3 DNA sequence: TGTGCCACCAGCAAAGGCCAAGAGACCCAGTACTTC. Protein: CATSKGQETQYF.